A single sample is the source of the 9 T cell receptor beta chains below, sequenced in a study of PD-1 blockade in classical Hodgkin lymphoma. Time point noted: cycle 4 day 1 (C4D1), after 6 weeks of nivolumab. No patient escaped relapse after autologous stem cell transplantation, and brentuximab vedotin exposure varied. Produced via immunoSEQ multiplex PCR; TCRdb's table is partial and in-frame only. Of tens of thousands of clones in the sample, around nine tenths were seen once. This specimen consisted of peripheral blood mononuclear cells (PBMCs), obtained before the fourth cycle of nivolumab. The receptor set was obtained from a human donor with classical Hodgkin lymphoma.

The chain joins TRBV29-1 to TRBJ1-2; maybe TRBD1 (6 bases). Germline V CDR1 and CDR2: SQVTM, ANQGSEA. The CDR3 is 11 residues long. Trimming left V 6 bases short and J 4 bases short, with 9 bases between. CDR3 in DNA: TGCAGCGTCCGGGACATCTATGGCTACACCTTC. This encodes CSVRDIYGYTF.

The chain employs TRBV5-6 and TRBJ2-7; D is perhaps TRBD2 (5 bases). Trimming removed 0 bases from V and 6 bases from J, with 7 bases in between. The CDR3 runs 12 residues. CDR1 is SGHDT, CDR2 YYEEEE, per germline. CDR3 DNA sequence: TGTGCCAGCAGCTTGGGGGCGGGCGAGCAGTACTTC. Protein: CASSLGAGEQYF. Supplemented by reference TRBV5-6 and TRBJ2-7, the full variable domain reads DAGVTQSPTHLIKTRGQQVTLRCSPKSGHDTVSWYQQALGQGPQFIFQYYEEEERQRGNFPDRFSGHQFPNYSSELNVNALLLGDSALYLCASSLGAGEQYFGPGTRLTVT.

CDR3 bases: TGTGCCAGCAGCCTCGGCACCCTCCACTTT. Translating gives CASSLGTLHF. V is TRBV7-2 and J is TRBJ1-6; D gene uncertain. The V end lost 5 bases, the J end lost 14 bases, and 7 bases lay between the germline ends. This CDR3 spans 10 amino acids. Germline CDR1 SGHTA, CDR2 FQGNSA. Full variable domain (missing parts from reference TRBV7-2 and TRBJ1-6): GAGVSQSPSNKVTEKGKDVELRCDPISGHTALYWYRQSLGQGLEFLIYFQGNSAPDKSGLPSDRFSAERTGGSVSTLTIQRTQQEDSAVYLCASSLGTLHFGNGTRLTVT.

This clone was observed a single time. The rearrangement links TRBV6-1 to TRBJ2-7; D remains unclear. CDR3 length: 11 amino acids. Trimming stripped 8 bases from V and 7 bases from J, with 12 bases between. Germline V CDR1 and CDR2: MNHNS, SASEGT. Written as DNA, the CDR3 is TGTGCCAGCTCCCGGCGGTCGGAGCAGTACTTC. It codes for CASSRRSEQYF.

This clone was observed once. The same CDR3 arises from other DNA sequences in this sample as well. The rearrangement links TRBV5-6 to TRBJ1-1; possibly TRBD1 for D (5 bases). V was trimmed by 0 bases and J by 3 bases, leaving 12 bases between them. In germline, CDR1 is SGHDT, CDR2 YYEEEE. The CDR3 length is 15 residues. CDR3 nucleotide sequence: TGTGCCAGCAGCTTGGATTGGGGGGTGTACACTGAAGCTTTCTTT. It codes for CASSLDWGVYTEAFF. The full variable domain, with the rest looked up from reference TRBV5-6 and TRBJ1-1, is DAGVTQSPTHLIKTRGQQVTLRCSPKSGHDTVSWYQQALGQGPQFIFQYYEEEERQRGNFPDRFSGHQFPNYSSELNVNALLLGDSALYLCASSLDWGVYTEAFFGQGTRLTVV.

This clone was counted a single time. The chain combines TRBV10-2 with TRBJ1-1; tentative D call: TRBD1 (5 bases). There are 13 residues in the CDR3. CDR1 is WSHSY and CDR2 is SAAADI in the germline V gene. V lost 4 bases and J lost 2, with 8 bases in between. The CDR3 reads CASSVQANTEAFF. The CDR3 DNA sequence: TGCGCCAGCAGTGTACAGGCCAACACTGAAGCTTTCTTT.

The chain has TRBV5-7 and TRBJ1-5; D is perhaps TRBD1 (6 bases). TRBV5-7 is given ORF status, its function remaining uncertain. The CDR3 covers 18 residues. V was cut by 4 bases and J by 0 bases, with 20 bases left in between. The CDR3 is CASSLHPTGIYSNQPQHF. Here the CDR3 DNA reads TGTGCCAGCAGCCTACACCCGACAGGCATCTATAGCAATCAGCCCCAGCATTTT.

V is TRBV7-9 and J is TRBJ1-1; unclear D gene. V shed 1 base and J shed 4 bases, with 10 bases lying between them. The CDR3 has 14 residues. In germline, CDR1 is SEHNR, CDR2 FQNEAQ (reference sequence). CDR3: CASSLVHGFTEAFF. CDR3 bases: TGTGCCAGCAGCTTAGTCCACGGATTCACTGAAGCTTTCTTT.

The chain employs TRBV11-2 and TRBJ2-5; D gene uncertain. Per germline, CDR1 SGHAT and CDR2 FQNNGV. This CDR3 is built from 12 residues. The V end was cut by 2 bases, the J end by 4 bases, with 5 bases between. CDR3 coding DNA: TGTGCCAGCAGCTTAACAGCAGAGACCCAGTACTTC. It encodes CASSLTAETQYF.